The rows below give T cell receptor beta chains drawn from one sample of a study of glioma-infiltrating T cells after dendritic cell vaccination. TCRdb's table, derived via immunoSEQ multiplex PCR, lists solely in-frame clones and lacks some. The repertoire holds over 90,000 clones, with roughly 76% as singletons. This sample comprised blood, obtained before dendritic cell vaccination. These receptors came from a human donor with glioblastoma. The CDR3 runs from the conserved cysteine through the conserved F or W. Each record gives: D gene, J gene, V gene, clone size, CDR3 DNA, CDR3 protein. D genes are given only for firm matches. Some rows mark clone size as missing; the rest say once, few, many or name a class of expanded clone.

d_gene: TRBD1; j_gene: TRBJ1-4; v_gene: TRBV7-8; abundance: .; CDR3nt: TGTGCCAGCAGCCGAAACCGGGACAGGGTGTGGACTAATGAAAAACTGTTTTTT; CDR3aa: CASSRNRDRVWTNEKLFF
d_gene: TRBD1; j_gene: TRBJ1-6; v_gene: TRBV2; abundance: .; CDR3nt: TGTGCCAGCAGGCCCGGGACAGGGGGCAATTCACCCCTCCACTTT; CDR3aa: CASRPGTGGNSPLHF
d_gene: TRBD1; j_gene: TRBJ1-6; v_gene: TRBV7-2; abundance: once; CDR3nt: TGTGCCAGCTGCCGAACAGGGGAGGATTCACCCCTCCACTTT; CDR3aa: CASCRTGEDSPLHF
d_gene: .; j_gene: TRBJ2-3; v_gene: TRBV5-1; abundance: .; CDR3nt: TGCGCCAGCAGCTTCGGACTGGTCACAGATACGCAGTATTTT; CDR3aa: CASSFGLVTDTQYF
d_gene: TRBD1; j_gene: TRBJ2-3; v_gene: TRBV11-3; abundance: .; CDR3nt: TGTGCCAGCAGCTTAGGGTACAGGGGGTTGACAGATACGCAGTATTTT; CDR3aa: CASSLGYRGLTDTQYF
d_gene: .; j_gene: TRBJ2-1; v_gene: TRBV7-9; abundance: .; CDR3nt: TGTGCCAGCAGCCCGGGGGATGTGGATGAGCAGTTCTTC; CDR3aa: CASSPGDVDEQFF
d_gene: .; j_gene: TRBJ1-2; v_gene: TRBV27; abundance: .; CDR3nt: TGTGCCAGCAGTCCCCTCGGGGGGACTAACTATGGCTACACCTTC; CDR3aa: CASSPLGGTNYGYTF
d_gene: .; j_gene: TRBJ2-5; v_gene: TRBV19; abundance: .; CDR3nt: TGTGCCAGTAGTATGCGTCGGCGGGAGACCCAGTACTTC; CDR3aa: CASSMRRRETQYF
d_gene: .; j_gene: TRBJ1-2; v_gene: TRBV2; abundance: once; CDR3nt: TGTGCCAGCAGTGATGTCAGGGGTTTATGGGGCTACACCTTC; CDR3aa: CASSDVRGLWGYTF
d_gene: .; j_gene: TRBJ1-2; v_gene: TRBV7-5; abundance: few; CDR3nt: TGTGTCAGAAGCATAGACAGGGGTAGTTACACCTTC; CDR3aa: CVRSIDRGSYTF
d_gene: .; j_gene: TRBJ2-5; v_gene: TRBV9; abundance: once; CDR3nt: TGTGCCAGCAGCGTAGATTCCCTCCGGGTCCTCGGGGGGACCCAGTACTTC; CDR3aa: CASSVDSLRVLGGTQYF
d_gene: TRBD1; j_gene: TRBJ2-1; v_gene: TRBV5-4; abundance: .; CDR3nt: TGTGCCAGCAGCTGGGGACAGGGAGGCAATGAGCAGTTCTTC; CDR3aa: CASSWGQGGNEQFF
d_gene: .; j_gene: TRBJ1-1; v_gene: TRBV14; abundance: few; CDR3nt: TGTGCCAGCAGCCAAGAATTTGTAGTGAACACTGAAGCTTTCTTT; CDR3aa: CASSQEFVVNTEAFF
d_gene: TRBD1; j_gene: TRBJ2-7; v_gene: TRBV27; abundance: .; CDR3nt: TGTGCCAGCAGTTTATTCGGGACAGGGGTTTACGAGCAGTACTTC; CDR3aa: CASSLFGTGVYEQYF
d_gene: .; j_gene: TRBJ2-5; v_gene: TRBV13; abundance: few; CDR3nt: TGTGCCAGCAGCCCCGGACCCCTGCCGGGAAGAGAGACCCAGTACTTC; CDR3aa: CASSPGPLPGRETQYF